A selection of T cell receptor beta chains follows, all from one sample in a study of CD4 and CD8 cells across lung adenocarcinoma regions. A single record per CDR3 protein comes from TCRdb applying MiXCR to the PCR reads. The sample includes some 7,200 distinct CDR3 sequences, roughly three fifths of them seen just once. Source material: CD4+ T cells from the center of a lung tumor. Every receptor here comes from a female donor with lung adenocarcinoma. The CD4 and CD8 labels of this study may be unreliable. Each CDR3 is given with its conserved first and last residue. A D gene is named only where the DNA matches it firmly. Not all rows give a size; the values are once, few, many and, for expanded clones, a class.

v_call: TRBV10-2
j_call: TRBJ2-7
d_call: .
clone_size: medium-sized
cdr3_aa: CASSENIYEQYF
cdr3_nt: TGCGCCAGCAGTGAGAACATTTACGAGCAGTACTTC

v_call: TRBV27
j_call: TRBJ2-4
d_call: .
clone_size: .
cdr3_aa: CASANGGGEEDIQYF
cdr3_nt: TGTGCCAGCGCCAACGGGGGCGGGGAAGAAGACATTCAGTACTTC

v_call: TRBV6-2/TRBV6-3
j_call: TRBJ2-6
d_call: .
clone_size: few
cdr3_aa: CASSPSDSGANVLTF
cdr3_nt: TGTGCCAGCAGCCCTAGTGACTCTGGGGCCAACGTCCTGACTTTC

v_call: TRBV6-5
j_call: TRBJ2-6
d_call: .
clone_size: .
cdr3_aa: CASSWGRIAAPMGANVLTF
cdr3_nt: TGTGCCAGCAGTTGGGGGAGAATAGCGGCCCCAATGGGGGCCAACGTCCTGACTTTC

v_call: TRBV6-5
j_call: TRBJ2-6
d_call: .
clone_size: many
cdr3_aa: CASSYDGANVLTF
cdr3_nt: TGTGCCAGCAGTTACGATGGGGCCAACGTCCTGACTTTC

v_call: TRBV6-1
j_call: TRBJ2-7
d_call: .
clone_size: once
cdr3_aa: CASSGSWDPLYEQYF
cdr3_nt: TGTGCCAGCAGTGGCTCTTGGGACCCCCTTTACGAGCAGTACTTC

v_call: TRBV7-2
j_call: TRBJ2-3
d_call: .
clone_size: .
cdr3_aa: CASSLTCGKNTQYF
cdr3_nt: TGTGCCAGCAGCCTTACATGCGGCAAAAACACGCAGTATTTT

v_call: TRBV7-9
j_call: TRBJ2-3
d_call: .
clone_size: .
cdr3_aa: CASRLSRLRGTDMQYF
cdr3_nt: TGTGCGAGCAGACTTTCGCGTCTACGAGGAACAGATATGCAGTATTTT

v_call: TRBV4-1
j_call: TRBJ2-3
d_call: TRBD1
clone_size: .
cdr3_aa: CASSEGRGGTDTQYF
cdr3_nt: TGCGCCAGCAGTGAAGGGCGAGGGGGCACAGATACGCAGTACTTT

v_call: TRBV6-1
j_call: TRBJ2-7
d_call: .
clone_size: once
cdr3_aa: CGRSEVHTYEQYF
cdr3_nt: TGTGGTAGGAGTGAGGTGCACACCTACGAGCAGTACTTC

v_call: TRBV6-1
j_call: TRBJ2-7
d_call: .
clone_size: once
cdr3_aa: CASSELGRSNEQYF
cdr3_nt: TGTGCCAGCAGTGAATTGGGGCGGTCAAACGAGCAGTACTTC

v_call: TRBV6-2/TRBV6-3
j_call: TRBJ1-4
d_call: .
clone_size: .
cdr3_aa: CASSPTGGANEKLFF
cdr3_nt: TGTGCCAGCAGTCCTACAGGAGGAGCTAATGAAAAACTGTTTTTT

v_call: TRBV7-6
j_call: TRBJ1-2
d_call: .
clone_size: .
cdr3_aa: CASSSAGNYGYTF
cdr3_nt: TGTGCCAGCAGCTCGGCAGGGAACTATGGCTACACCTTC

v_call: TRBV6-4
j_call: TRBJ2-2
d_call: TRBD1
clone_size: few
cdr3_aa: CASSKGGQGNTGELFF
cdr3_nt: TGTGCCAGCTCCAAAGGTGGACAGGGGAACACCGGGGAGCTGTTTTTT

v_call: TRBV6-1
j_call: TRBJ2-5
d_call: TRBD1
clone_size: few
cdr3_aa: CASSLRDSQETQYF
cdr3_nt: TGTGCCAGCAGCCTACGGGACAGCCAAGAGACCCAGTACTTC

v_call: TRBV27
j_call: TRBJ1-1
d_call: .
clone_size: .
cdr3_aa: CASSLWREGRYTEAFF
cdr3_nt: TGTGCCAGCAGTTTATGGAGGGAGGGTAGGTACACTGAAGCTTTCTTT

v_call: TRBV6-1
j_call: TRBJ2-3
d_call: TRBD2
clone_size: .
cdr3_aa: CASSGVPGLARQPRDTQYF
cdr3_nt: TGTGCCAGCAGTGGGGTCCCGGGACTAGCGCGCCAACCGAGAGATACGCAGTATTTT

v_call: TRBV27
j_call: TRBJ2-1
d_call: TRBD2
clone_size: large
cdr3_aa: CASSPTSGRYGDEQFF
cdr3_nt: TGTGCCAGCAGTCCGACTAGCGGGAGATACGGGGATGAGCAGTTCTTC

v_call: TRBV7-2
j_call: TRBJ2-3
d_call: .
clone_size: .
cdr3_aa: CASSPDGSTDTQYF
cdr3_nt: TGTGCCAGCAGCCCCGATGGTAGCACAGATACGCAGTATTTT

v_call: TRBV6-1
j_call: TRBJ2-3
d_call: TRBD2
clone_size: medium-sized
cdr3_aa: CASKAGGADTQYF
cdr3_nt: TGTGCCAGCAAGGCGGGAGGGGCAGATACGCAGTATTTT

v_call: TRBV6-1
j_call: TRBJ2-7
d_call: TRBD2
clone_size: .
cdr3_aa: CASSESGGSSYEQYF
cdr3_nt: TGTGCCAGCAGTGAATCGGGAGGGAGCTCCTACGAGCAGTACTTC

v_call: TRBV10-2
j_call: TRBJ2-3
d_call: .
clone_size: many
cdr3_aa: CASSGADTQYF
cdr3_nt: TGCGCCAGCAGTGGTGCAGATACGCAGTATTTT

v_call: TRBV6-1
j_call: TRBJ2-7
d_call: TRBD1
clone_size: .
cdr3_aa: CASRVDRVDEQYF
cdr3_nt: TGTGCCAGCAGGGTTGACAGGGTCGACGAGCAGTACTTC

v_call: TRBV27
j_call: TRBJ2-1
d_call: TRBD1
clone_size: .
cdr3_aa: CASFTTGGSYNEQFF
cdr3_nt: TGTGCCAGCTTCACGACAGGGGGCTCCTACAATGAGCAGTTCTTC

v_call: TRBV6-1
j_call: TRBJ2-1
d_call: TRBD2
clone_size: .
cdr3_aa: CASSQSGGRASF
cdr3_nt: TGTGCCAGCAGCCAAAGCGGGGGCAGGGCGTCCTTC

v_call: TRBV5-1
j_call: TRBJ2-3
d_call: TRBD1
clone_size: few
cdr3_aa: CASTRYGTASTDTQYF
cdr3_nt: TGCGCCAGCACCCGGTACGGGACAGCTAGCACAGATACGCAGTATTTT

v_call: TRBV6-5
j_call: TRBJ2-5
d_call: .
clone_size: .
cdr3_aa: CASSYNQETQYF
cdr3_nt: TGTGCCAGCAGTTATAACCAAGAGACCCAGTACTTC

v_call: TRBV6-1
j_call: TRBJ2-5
d_call: .
clone_size: .
cdr3_aa: CASSEAAGLAEYF
cdr3_nt: TGTGCCAGCAGTGAAGCGGCGGGACTGGCGGAGTACTTC

v_call: TRBV6-1
j_call: TRBJ1-1
d_call: .
clone_size: .
cdr3_aa: CASSIDTMNTEAFF
cdr3_nt: TGTGCCAGCAGTATTGACACTATGAACACTGAAGCTTTCTTT

v_call: TRBV6-1
j_call: TRBJ2-1
d_call: TRBD2
clone_size: once
cdr3_aa: CASSVSLARSYNEQFF
cdr3_nt: TGTGCCAGCAGTGTCTCACTAGCGCGCTCCTACAATGAGCAGTTCTTC

v_call: TRBV6-1
j_call: TRBJ2-2
d_call: TRBD1
clone_size: .
cdr3_aa: CASSRTGISTGELFF
cdr3_nt: TGTGCCAGCAGTAGGACAGGGATTAGCACCGGGGAGCTGTTTTTT

v_call: TRBV7-2
j_call: TRBJ2-4
d_call: .
clone_size: many
cdr3_aa: CASSSSNSKNIQYF
cdr3_nt: TGTGCCAGCAGCAGTTCTAATTCCAAAAACATTCAGTACTTC

v_call: TRBV6-5
j_call: TRBJ1-1
d_call: TRBD1
clone_size: .
cdr3_aa: CASSYRGSVEAFF
cdr3_nt: TGTGCCAGCAGCTACAGGGGATCGGTTGAAGCTTTCTTT

v_call: TRBV6-1
j_call: TRBJ2-1
d_call: .
clone_size: .
cdr3_aa: CASSRQAPYNEQFF
cdr3_nt: TGTGCCAGCAGTCGACAGGCTCCCTACAATGAGCAGTTCTTC

v_call: TRBV7-2
j_call: TRBJ2-3
d_call: .
clone_size: .
cdr3_aa: CASSGGGGADTQYF
cdr3_nt: TGTGCCAGCAGCGGAGGGGGGGGCGCAGATACGCAGTATTTT

v_call: TRBV27
j_call: TRBJ2-1
d_call: .
clone_size: large
cdr3_aa: CASSLSRGLLNEQFF
cdr3_nt: TGTGCCAGCAGTTTATCCAGGGGACTCCTAAATGAGCAGTTCTTC

v_call: TRBV12-3/TRBV12-4
j_call: TRBJ2-3
d_call: .
clone_size: .
cdr3_aa: CARTIDGIGPETQYF
cdr3_nt: TGTGCCAGGACGATTGACGGCATTGGCCCAGAGACGCAGTATTTT

v_call: TRBV6-1
j_call: TRBJ1-2
d_call: .
clone_size: few
cdr3_aa: CASRGRSNYGYTF
cdr3_nt: TGTGCCAGCAGAGGACGGTCTAACTATGGCTACACCTTC

v_call: TRBV5-6
j_call: TRBJ1-1
d_call: .
clone_size: .
cdr3_aa: CASSFPYRENTEAFF
cdr3_nt: TGTGCCAGCAGCTTTCCTTACAGGGAGAACACTGAAGCTTTCTTT

v_call: TRBV27
j_call: TRBJ2-5
d_call: TRBD2
clone_size: .
cdr3_aa: CASGARVAGDTETQYF
cdr3_nt: TGTGCCAGCGGGGCCAGGGTGGCGGGAGACACAGAGACCCAGTACTTC

v_call: TRBV6-2/TRBV6-3
j_call: TRBJ2-3
d_call: .
clone_size: many
cdr3_aa: CASSYLVGQGPGLDQNTDTQYF
cdr3_nt: TGTGCCAGCAGTTACTTAGTCGGACAGGGCCCCGGACTAGACCAAAACACAGATACGCAGTATTTT

v_call: TRBV27
j_call: TRBJ2-3
d_call: .
clone_size: once
cdr3_aa: CASGRGQGTDTQYF
cdr3_nt: TGTGCCAGCGGGCGAGGTCAGGGCACAGATACGCAGTATTTT

v_call: TRBV27
j_call: TRBJ2-3
d_call: TRBD2
clone_size: .
cdr3_aa: CASRGRGAGDQETQYF
cdr3_nt: TGTGCCAGCAGGGGTCGCGGGGCGGGGGACCAAGAGACCCAGTATTTT

v_call: TRBV6-5
j_call: TRBJ2-3
d_call: .
clone_size: .
cdr3_aa: CASSYSTRDTQYF
cdr3_nt: TGTGCCAGCAGTTACTCGACGAGAGATACGCAGTATTTT

v_call: TRBV6-5
j_call: TRBJ2-3
d_call: TRBD2
clone_size: .
cdr3_aa: CASSSPQRGWDTQYF
cdr3_nt: TGTGCCAGCAGTTCCCCACAGCGGGGTTGGGATACGCAGTATTTT

v_call: TRBV6-1
j_call: TRBJ2-7
d_call: .
clone_size: .
cdr3_aa: CASKVYGDQSSYEQYF
cdr3_nt: TGTGCCAGCAAAGTTTACGGGGACCAGAGCTCCTACGAGCAGTACTTC

v_call: TRBV5-3
j_call: TRBJ1-1
d_call: .
clone_size: .
cdr3_aa: CARSLSPKILPEAFF
cdr3_nt: TGTGCCAGAAGCTTGTCCCCTAAAATTCTTCCCGAAGCTTTCTTT

v_call: TRBV11-1
j_call: TRBJ1-2
d_call: .
clone_size: medium-sized
cdr3_aa: CASSPDLVRANGYTF
cdr3_nt: TGTGCCAGCAGCCCAGACCTCGTACGGGCAAATGGCTACACCTTC

v_call: TRBV6-1
j_call: TRBJ2-1
d_call: .
clone_size: medium-sized
cdr3_aa: CASSVGGWDNEQFF
cdr3_nt: TGTGCCAGCAGTGTGGGGGGCTGGGACAATGAGCAGTTCTTC